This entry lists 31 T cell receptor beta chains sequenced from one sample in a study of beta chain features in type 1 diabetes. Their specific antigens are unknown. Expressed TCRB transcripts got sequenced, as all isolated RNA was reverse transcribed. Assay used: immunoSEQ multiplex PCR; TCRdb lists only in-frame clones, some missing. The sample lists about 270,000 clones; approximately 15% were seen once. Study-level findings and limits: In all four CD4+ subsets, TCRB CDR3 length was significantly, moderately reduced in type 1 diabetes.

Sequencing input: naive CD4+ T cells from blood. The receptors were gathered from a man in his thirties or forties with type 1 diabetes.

CDR3: CASSLAMTGYGYTF. CDR3 nucleotides: TGTGCCAGCAGCTTAGCCATGACAGGGTATGGCTACACCTTC. The chain couples TRBV7-9 to TRBJ1-2; 7 positions agree with TRBD1. Looked up from germline, CDR1 is SEHNR and CDR2 is FQNEAQ (reference sequence). With 0 bases clipped from V and 5 bases from J, the junction kept 3 bases outside the gene matches. This CDR3 is 14 amino acids long.

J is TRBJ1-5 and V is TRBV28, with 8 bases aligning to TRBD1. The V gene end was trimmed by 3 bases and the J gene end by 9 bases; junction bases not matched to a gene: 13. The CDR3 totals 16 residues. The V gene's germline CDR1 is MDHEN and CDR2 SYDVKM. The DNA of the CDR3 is TGTGCCAGCAGTTTCGATGGACAGGGCCTAAATGGGCCCCAGCATTTT. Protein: CASSFDGQGLNGPQHF.

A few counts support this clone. CDR3 protein: CASSVLSGTYNEQFF. Written as DNA, the CDR3 is TGCGCCAGCAGTGTGTTAAGCGGTACCTACAATGAGCAGTTCTTC. The chain is built from TRBV10-2 and TRBJ2-1; D is perhaps TRBD2 (5 bases). Germline values: CDR1 WSHSY, CDR2 SAAADI. CDR3 length: 15 amino acids. V was shortened by 4 bases and J by 2 bases, with 12 bases between the two germline ends.

CDR3 bases: TGTGCCTGGAGACTCTCGGCCGGGGAGCTGTTTTTT. It codes for CAWRLSAGELFF. The chain uses TRBV30 and TRBJ2-2, with no clear D. V was cut by 3 bases and J by 6 bases, with 8 bases left in between. The CDR3 length is 12 residues. Germline values: CDR1 GTSNPN, CDR2 SVGIG (reference sequence).

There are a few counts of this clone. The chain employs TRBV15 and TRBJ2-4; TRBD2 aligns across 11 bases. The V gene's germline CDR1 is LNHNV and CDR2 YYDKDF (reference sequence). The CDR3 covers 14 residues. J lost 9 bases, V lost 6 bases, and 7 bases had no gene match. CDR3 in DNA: TGTGCCACCAGAATCACTAGCGGGAGCGTCATTCAGTACTTC. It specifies CATRITSGSVIQYF.

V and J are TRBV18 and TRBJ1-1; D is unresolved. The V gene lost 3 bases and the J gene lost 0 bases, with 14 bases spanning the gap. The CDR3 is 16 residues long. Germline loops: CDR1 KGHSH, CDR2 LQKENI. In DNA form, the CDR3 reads TGTGCCAGCTCACCCCGGCGAGAGGGTGTGAACACTGAAGCTTTCTTT. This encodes CASSPRREGVNTEAFF.

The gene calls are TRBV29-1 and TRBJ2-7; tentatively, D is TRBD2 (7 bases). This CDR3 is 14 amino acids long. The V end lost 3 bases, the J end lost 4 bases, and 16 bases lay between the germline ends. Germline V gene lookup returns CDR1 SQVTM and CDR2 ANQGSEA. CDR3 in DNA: TGCAGCGTTGACGGGGAGGGGGGTTTGTACGAGCAGTACTTC. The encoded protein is CSVDGEGGLYEQYF.

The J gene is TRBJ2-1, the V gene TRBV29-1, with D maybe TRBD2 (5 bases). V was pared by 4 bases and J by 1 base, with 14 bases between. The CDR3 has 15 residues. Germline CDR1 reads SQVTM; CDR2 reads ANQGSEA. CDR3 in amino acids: CSVARNGRSYNEQFF. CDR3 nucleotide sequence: TGCAGCGTTGCGAGGAATGGGAGATCCTACAATGAGCAGTTCTTC.

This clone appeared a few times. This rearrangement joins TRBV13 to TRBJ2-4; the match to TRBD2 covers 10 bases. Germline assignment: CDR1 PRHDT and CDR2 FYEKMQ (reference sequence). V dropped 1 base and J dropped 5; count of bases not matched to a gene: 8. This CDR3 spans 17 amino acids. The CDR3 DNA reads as TGTGCCAGCAGCTTAGTAAAGCTAGCGGGAGAAGAAAACATTCAGTACTTC. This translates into CASSLVKLAGEENIQYF.

The CDR3 DNA sequence: TGTGCCAGCAAACGGGGCGGGGGTGAGGGCTACACCTTC. Translated: CASKRGGGEGYTF. The J gene is TRBJ1-2, the V gene TRBV7-2, with a tentative D call TRBD1 (5 bases). The CDR3 has 13 residues. Trimming cost V 7 bases and J 8 bases, with 17 bases left between them. Germline CDR1 and CDR2: SGHTA and FQGNSA.

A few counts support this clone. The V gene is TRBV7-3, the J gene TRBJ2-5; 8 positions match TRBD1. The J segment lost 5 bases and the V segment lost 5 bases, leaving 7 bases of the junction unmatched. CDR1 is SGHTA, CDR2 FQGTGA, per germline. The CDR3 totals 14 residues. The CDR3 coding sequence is TGTGCCAGCAGCCCAGGGGGCTTAGTGGAGACCCAGTACTTC. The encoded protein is CASSPGGLVETQYF.

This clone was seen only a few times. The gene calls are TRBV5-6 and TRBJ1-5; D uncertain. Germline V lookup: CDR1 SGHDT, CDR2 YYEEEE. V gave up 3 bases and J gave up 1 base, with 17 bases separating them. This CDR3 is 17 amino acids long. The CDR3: CASSSMEGRYSNQPQHF. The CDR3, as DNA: TGTGCCAGCAGCTCTATGGAGGGCCGGTACAGCAATCAGCCCCAGCATTTT.

CDR3 DNA: TGTGCCAGCAGCCCCGGACTCCTAGCCGGGGAGCTGTTTTTT. The encoded protein is CASSPGLLAGELFF. The chain couples TRBV11-2 to TRBJ2-2, with TRBD2 as a possible D gene (5 bases). Germline V gene sequence: CDR1 SGHAT, CDR2 FQNNGV. This CDR3 has 14 amino acids. The V gene lost 5 bases and the J gene lost 6 bases, with 13 bases spanning the gap.

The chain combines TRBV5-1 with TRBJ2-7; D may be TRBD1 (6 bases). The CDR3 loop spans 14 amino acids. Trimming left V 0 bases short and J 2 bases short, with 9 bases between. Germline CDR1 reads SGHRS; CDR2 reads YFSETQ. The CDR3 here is CASSLGPGAYEQYF. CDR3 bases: TGCGCCAGCAGCTTGGGCCCAGGGGCCTACGAGCAGTACTTC.

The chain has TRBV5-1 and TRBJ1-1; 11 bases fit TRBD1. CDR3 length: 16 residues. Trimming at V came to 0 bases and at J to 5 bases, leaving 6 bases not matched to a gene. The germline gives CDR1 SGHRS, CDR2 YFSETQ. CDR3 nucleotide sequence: TGCGCCAGCAGCTTGGTGGGACAGGGGGTCGGTACTGAAGCTTTCTTT. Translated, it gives CASSLVGQGVGTEAFF. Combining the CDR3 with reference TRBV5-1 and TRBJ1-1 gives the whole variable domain KAGVTQTPRYLIKTRGQQVTLSCSPISGHRSVSWYQQTPGQGLQFLFEYFSETQRNKGNFPGRFSGRQFSNSRSEMNVSTLELGDSALYLCASSLVGQGVGTEAFFGQGTRLTVV.

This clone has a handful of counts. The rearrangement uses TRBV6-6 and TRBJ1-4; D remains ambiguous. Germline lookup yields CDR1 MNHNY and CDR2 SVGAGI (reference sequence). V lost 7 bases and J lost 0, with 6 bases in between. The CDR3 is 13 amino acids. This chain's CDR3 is CASIGATNEKLFF. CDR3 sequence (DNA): TGTGCCAGCATAGGAGCAACTAATGAAAAACTGTTTTTT.

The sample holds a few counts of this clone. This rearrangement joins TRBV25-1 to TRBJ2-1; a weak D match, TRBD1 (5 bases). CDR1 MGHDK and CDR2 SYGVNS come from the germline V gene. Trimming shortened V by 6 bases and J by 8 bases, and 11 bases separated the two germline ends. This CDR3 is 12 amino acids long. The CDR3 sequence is CASRSTGHEQFF. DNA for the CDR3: TGTGCCAGCAGATCAACAGGTCATGAGCAGTTCTTC.

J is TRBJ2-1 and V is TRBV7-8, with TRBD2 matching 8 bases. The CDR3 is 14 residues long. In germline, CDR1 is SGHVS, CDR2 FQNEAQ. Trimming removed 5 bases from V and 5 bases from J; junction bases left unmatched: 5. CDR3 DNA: TGTGCCAGCAGCAGGACTAGCCAAGACAATGAGCAGTTCTTC. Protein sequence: CASSRTSQDNEQFF.

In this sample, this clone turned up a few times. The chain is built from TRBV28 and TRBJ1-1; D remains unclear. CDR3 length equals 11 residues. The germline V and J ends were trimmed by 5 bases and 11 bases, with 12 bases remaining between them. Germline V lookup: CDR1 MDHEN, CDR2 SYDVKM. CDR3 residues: CASSPPPGAFF. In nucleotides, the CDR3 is TGTGCCAGCAGTCCCCCCCCGGGGGCTTTCTTT.

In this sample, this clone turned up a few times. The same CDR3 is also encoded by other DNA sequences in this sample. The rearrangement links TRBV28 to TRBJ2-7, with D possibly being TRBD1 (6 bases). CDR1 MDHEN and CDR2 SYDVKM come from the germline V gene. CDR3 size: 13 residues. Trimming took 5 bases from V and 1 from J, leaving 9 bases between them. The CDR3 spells CASSQDSSYEQYF. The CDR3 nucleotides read TGTGCCAGCAGTCAGGACAGTTCCTACGAGCAGTACTTC.

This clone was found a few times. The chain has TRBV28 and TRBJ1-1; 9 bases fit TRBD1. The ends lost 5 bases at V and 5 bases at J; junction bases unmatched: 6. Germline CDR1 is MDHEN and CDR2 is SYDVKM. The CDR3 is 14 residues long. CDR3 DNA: TGTGCCAGCAGTACTCTCGACAGGGGGACTGAAGCTTTCTTT. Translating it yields CASSTLDRGTEAFF.

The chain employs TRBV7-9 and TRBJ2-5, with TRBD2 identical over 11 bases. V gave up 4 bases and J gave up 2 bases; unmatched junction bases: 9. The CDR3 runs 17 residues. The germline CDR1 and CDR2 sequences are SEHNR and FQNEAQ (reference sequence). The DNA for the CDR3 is TGTGCCAGCAGCTGGAGCCCGGGACTAGCGGCACAAGAGACCCAGTACTTC. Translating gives CASSWSPGLAAQETQYF.

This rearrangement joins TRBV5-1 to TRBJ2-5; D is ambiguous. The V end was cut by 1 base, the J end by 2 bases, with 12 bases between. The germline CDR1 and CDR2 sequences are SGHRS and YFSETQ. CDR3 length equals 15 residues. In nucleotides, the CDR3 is TGCGCCAGCAGCTTGTTGGGCAGCCAGCAAGAGACCCAGTACTTC. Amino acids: CASSLLGSQQETQYF. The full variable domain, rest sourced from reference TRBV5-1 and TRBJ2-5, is KAGVTQTPRYLIKTRGQQVTLSCSPISGHRSVSWYQQTPGQGLQFLFEYFSETQRNKGNFPGRFSGRQFSNSRSEMNVSTLELGDSALYLCASSLLGSQQETQYFGPGTRLLVL.

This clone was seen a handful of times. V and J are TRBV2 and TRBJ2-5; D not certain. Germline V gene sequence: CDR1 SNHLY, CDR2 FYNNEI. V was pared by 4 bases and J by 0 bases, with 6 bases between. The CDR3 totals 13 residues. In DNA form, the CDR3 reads TGTGCCAGCAGTGGCCGGGACCAAGAGACCCAGTACTTC. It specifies CASSGRDQETQYF.

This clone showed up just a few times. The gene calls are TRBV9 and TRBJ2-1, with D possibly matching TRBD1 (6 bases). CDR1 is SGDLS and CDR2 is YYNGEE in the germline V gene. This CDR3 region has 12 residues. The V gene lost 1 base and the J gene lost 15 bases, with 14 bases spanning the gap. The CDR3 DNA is TGTGCCAGCAGCGTAAAGGAGGACAGCCCGTTCTTC. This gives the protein CASSVKEDSPFF.

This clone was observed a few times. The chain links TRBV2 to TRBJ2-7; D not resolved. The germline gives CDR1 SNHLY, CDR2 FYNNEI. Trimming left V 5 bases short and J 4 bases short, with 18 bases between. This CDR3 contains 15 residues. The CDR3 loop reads CASSLVLASEYEQYF. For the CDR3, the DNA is TGTGCCAGCAGTCTTGTTTTGGCTAGTGAATACGAGCAGTACTTC.

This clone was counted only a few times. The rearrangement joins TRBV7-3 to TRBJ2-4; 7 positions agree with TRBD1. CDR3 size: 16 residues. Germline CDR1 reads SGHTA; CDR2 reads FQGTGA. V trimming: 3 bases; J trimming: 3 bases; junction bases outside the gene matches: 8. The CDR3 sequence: CASSLGQGVGKNIQYF. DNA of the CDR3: TGTGCCAGCAGCTTGGGCCAGGGGGTGGGCAAAAACATTCAGTACTTC.

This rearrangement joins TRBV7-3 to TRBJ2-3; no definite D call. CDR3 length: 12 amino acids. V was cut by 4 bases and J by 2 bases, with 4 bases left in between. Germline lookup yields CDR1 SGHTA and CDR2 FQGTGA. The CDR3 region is CASSSFTDTQYF. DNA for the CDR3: TGTGCCAGCAGCTCGTTCACAGATACGCAGTATTTT.

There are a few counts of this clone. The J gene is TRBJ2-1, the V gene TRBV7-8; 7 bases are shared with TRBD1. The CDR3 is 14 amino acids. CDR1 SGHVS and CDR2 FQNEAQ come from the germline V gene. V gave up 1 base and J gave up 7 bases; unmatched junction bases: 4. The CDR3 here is CASSLGDRANEQFF. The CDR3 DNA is TGTGCCAGCAGCTTAGGCGACAGGGCGAATGAGCAGTTCTTC.

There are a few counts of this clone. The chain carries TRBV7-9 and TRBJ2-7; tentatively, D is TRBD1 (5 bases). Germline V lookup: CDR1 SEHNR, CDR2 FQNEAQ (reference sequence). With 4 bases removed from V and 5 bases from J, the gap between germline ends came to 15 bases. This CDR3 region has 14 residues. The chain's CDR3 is CASSSIGHRDEQYF. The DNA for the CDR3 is TGTGCCAGCAGCTCGATTGGACATCGCGACGAGCAGTACTTC.

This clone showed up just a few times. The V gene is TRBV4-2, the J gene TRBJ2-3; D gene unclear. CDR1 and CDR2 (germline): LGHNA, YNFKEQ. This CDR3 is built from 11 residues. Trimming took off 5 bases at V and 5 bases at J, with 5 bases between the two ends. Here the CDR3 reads CASSSQDTQYF. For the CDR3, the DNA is TGTGCCAGCAGCTCCCAAGATACGCAGTATTTT.